This paragraph covers one T cell receptor (beta chain) sequence. Its antigen is as yet unknown. With 60 Vbeta and 13 Jbeta primers, the PCR was carried out. Repertoires were generated with immunoSEQ multiplex PCR, while TCRdb's copy carries only in-frame clones and drops some. Here the sample spans 250,000 to 300,000 clones, about nine tenths being singletons. The CDR3 consists of 16 residues. V dropped 0 bases and J dropped 3; count of bases not matched to a gene: 6. Looked up from germline, CDR1 is SGDLS and CDR2 is YYNGEE. This sample stems from a study of cytomegalovirus exposure and HLA in healthy donors. Study results and limitations: Researchers reported that a few CMV-associated chains were confirmed in vitro as CMV antigen-specific. TCR beta V- and J-gene trimming, according to a later analysis, was linked to a missense DCLRE1C variant. In the analysis, some V segments, TRBV6-2 and TRBV6-3 included, were excluded as indistinguishable.

The chain links TRBV9 to TRBJ2-1; 7 bases map to TRBD2. Material: PBMCs. The receptor comes from a girl aged 2 to 9 in good health and CMV-seronegative. In DNA form, the CDR3 reads TGTGCCAGCAGCGTAGCCGGGACTATGTACTACAATGAGCAGTTCTTC. Protein: CASSVAGTMYYNEQFF.